These T cell receptor beta chains were read from a single sample in a study of cytomegalovirus exposure and HLA in healthy donors. The repertoire was sequenced with immunoSEQ multiplex PCR; TCRdb's copy has only in-frame clones and lacks some. The table records approximately 110,000 clones, 80% to 85% of them present only once. The sample comprised PBMCs. These receptor sequences come from a woman aged 25 to 39 in good health and CMV-seronegative. Both conserved end residues are part of each CDR3. Size values are once, few and many counts, or a class for expanded clones, and some rows have none.

v_call	clone_size	j_call	cdr3_aa
TRBV18	-	TRBJ2-7	CASSPAYTGGHEQYF
TRBV7-9	-	TRBJ2-1	CATPGLAGGPGYNEQFF
TRBV9	once	TRBJ2-1	CASSVGSAGERRDEQFF
TRBV30	-	TRBJ2-6	CAWSVTGGGANVLTF
TRBV30	few	TRBJ1-2	CAWSAYQGSHGYTF
TRBV4-1	-	TRBJ2-4	CASSQGLAGGPAKNIQYF
TRBV7-9	-	TRBJ1-5	CASSLGTGGLRQPQHF
TRBV4-1	-	TRBJ2-5	CASSQGGFGTGSEETQYF
TRBV2	-	TRBJ2-1	CASGRGDYNEQFF
TRBV12-5	-	TRBJ1-2	CASGLSTRVGYTF
TRBV4-1	-	TRBJ1-2	CASRGGRGLLVYGYTF
TRBV30	-	TRBJ1-4	CAWAPTGGVGKLFF
TRBV29-1	once	TRBJ2-7	CSVEQTGQGTYEQYF
TRBV19	-	TRBJ2-1	CASSQRRTGGFEQFF
TRBV18	-	TRBJ2-1	CASSPGLGRDEQFF
TRBV9	-	TRBJ2-3	CASSPQAGGPTDTQYF
TRBV5-1	-	TRBJ1-4	CASSYGGGNEKLFF
TRBV5-1	-	TRBJ2-2	CASSFGTNTGELFF
TRBV10-3	-	TRBJ1-2	CAISESMGSTGKANYGYTF
TRBV7-2	few	TRBJ1-1	CASRGQWVGTEAFF
TRBV29-1	-	TRBJ2-7	CSASDRVGEQYF
TRBV10-1	once	TRBJ2-7	CASSESGRGAYEQYF
TRBV7-2	-	TRBJ1-4	CASSLDSSTGSGLFF
TRBV10-1	-	TRBJ1-2	CASSAIAGDGYTF
TRBV19	-	-	CASSPGLQLYEQYF
TRBV7-9	-	TRBJ2-1	CASSSPGLAVNEQFF
TRBV30	-	TRBJ1-2	CAWSANRGYGYTF
TRBV7-2	-	TRBJ1-2	CASTHSSTTNYGYTF
TRBV5-6	-	TRBJ1-4	CASSGRGRANEKLFF
TRBV7-9	few	TRBJ2-6	CASSRRGGTGANVLTF
TRBV11-3	once	TRBJ2-1	CASSSTQVSQQFF
TRBV5-4	-	TRBJ1-1	CASSLGGGSGMNTEAFF
TRBV19	-	TRBJ2-5	CASSNLRETQYF
TRBV27	-	TRBJ1-1	CASSPGVNTEAFF
TRBV4-3	-	TRBJ2-3	CASSQAFRGTDTQYF